The 29 T cell receptor beta chains below were found in one sample sequenced in a study of CD8 T cells in Susac syndrome. The RNA, about 0.45 to 1 ug, was put through reverse transcription using random hexamers. TCRdb reprocessed the immunoSEQ multiplex PCR reads via MiXCR and lists one record per CDR3 protein. The data contain 110,000 or so distinct CDR3 sequences, approximately 91% of them singletons. The sequencing input was CD4+ T cells from PBMCs. The receptors come from a human donor in good health.

The CDR3 here is CASSSGHGGTYNEQFF. DNA of the CDR3: TGTGCCAGCAGCTCAGGCCACGGGGGGACCTACAATGAGCAGTTCTTC. The V and J genes are TRBV7-2 and TRBJ2-1, with 7 positions matching TRBD2. V shed 4 bases and J 2 bases; nucleotides not matched to a gene: 8. Germline V gene lookup returns CDR1 SGHTA and CDR2 FQGNSA. CDR3 length equals 16 residues.

The chain couples TRBV6-2 or TRBV6-3 to TRBJ1-1; D is possibly TRBD1 (5 bases). The CDR3 totals 12 residues. Germline loops: CDR1 MNHEY, CDR2 SVGEGT. Trimming stripped 4 bases from V and 5 bases from J, with 8 bases between. The CDR3 spells CASSSGLTEAFF. The CDR3 DNA reads TGTGCCAGCAGTTCAGGGCTGACTGAAGCTTTCTTT.

The chain carries TRBV25-1 and TRBJ2-2; 10 bases map to TRBD1. This CDR3 has 15 amino acids. After removal of 6 bases from V and 3 bases from J, the junction contained 4 bases not matched to a gene. Per the germline V gene, CDR1 is MGHDK and CDR2 is SYGVNS. The CDR3 protein is CASSPGTGDTGELFF. In DNA form, the CDR3 reads TGTGCCAGCAGCCCCGGGACAGGGGACACCGGGGAGCTGTTTTTT.

Of note for this clonotype: An end of the junction does not agree with germline; a read error may underlie this. The chain couples TRBV7-2 to TRBJ1-2; TRBD1 aligns across 9 bases. Germline V gene lookup returns CDR1 SGHTA and CDR2 FQGNSA. The CDR3 consists of 14 residues. CDR3 in amino acids: CASSPTATGGPDFF. The CDR3 bases are TGTGCCAGCAGTCCAACCGCGACAGGGGGGCCCGATTTCTTC.

The J gene is TRBJ1-5, the V gene TRBV7-9; D not resolved. Germline-derived CDR1 and CDR2 are SEHNR and FQNEAQ (reference sequence). V lost 1 base to trimming and J lost 4 bases, with 14 bases between them. The length of the CDR3 is 16 residues. CDR3 nucleotide sequence: TGTGCCAGCAGCTTAGTCCCTTCTGTTCCGAATCAGCCCCAGCATTTT. Residues: CASSLVPSVPNQPQHF.

The gene calls are TRBV15 and TRBJ1-2, with unresolved D. This CDR3 is 14 amino acids long. Germline V gene sequence: CDR1 LNHNV, CDR2 YYDKDF (reference sequence). V shed 11 bases and J shed 4 bases, with 20 bases lying between them. Here the CDR3 DNA reads TGTGCCGGGTCGTCGGGATCGGACCTCTATGGCTACACCTTC. It is translated as CAGSSGSDLYGYTF.

The J gene is TRBJ2-5, the V gene TRBV3-1, with D tentatively TRBD1 (6 bases). V dropped 0 bases and J dropped 5 bases, with 7 bases sitting between them. This CDR3 has 13 amino acids. CDR1 LGHDT and CDR2 YNNKEL come from the germline V gene (reference sequence). CDR3 sequence: CASSQDQGETQYF. CDR3 DNA: TGTGCCAGCAGCCAAGATCAGGGGGAGACCCAGTACTTC.

This chain uses TRBV6-6 with TRBJ2-3; the match to TRBD2 covers 10 bases. CDR1 MNHNY and CDR2 SVGAGI come from the germline V gene (reference sequence). This CDR3 is built from 16 residues. V lost 10 bases to trimming and J lost 0 bases; unmatched junction nucleotides: 10. CDR3 DNA sequence: TGTGCCACCAGGACTAGCGGCGGAGCTAGCACAGATACGCAGTATTTT. Translated: CATRTSGGASTDTQYF.

This sequence joins TRBV7-8 and TRBJ1-2, with TRBD1 identical over 7 bases. Germline CDR1 is SGHVS and CDR2 is FQNEAQ. V lost 1 base to trimming and J lost 3 bases; unmatched junction nucleotides: 11. CDR3 length: 17 amino acids. CDR3 region: CASSLDGRGRMYYGYTF. In DNA, the CDR3 is TGTGCCAGCAGCTTAGATGGGAGGGGGCGGATGTACTATGGCTACACCTTC.

The chain couples TRBV20-1 to TRBJ1-3; D not certain. Trimming left V 3 bases short and J 0 bases short, with 9 bases between. The CDR3 runs to 14 residues. Germline V gene sequence: CDR1 DFQATT, CDR2 SNEGSKA (reference sequence). CDR3 nucleotides: TGCAGTGCTAGTCAGACGGTCTCTGGAAACACCATATATTTT. As protein: CSASQTVSGNTIYF.

The chain employs TRBV7-2 and TRBJ2-5, with 11 bases aligning to TRBD2. CDR1 is SGHTA, CDR2 FQGNSA, per germline. The CDR3 runs to 16 residues. The V and J ends lost 1 base and 2 bases, in that order; junction bases with no gene match: 3. The CDR3: CASSLELAGAQETQYF. Here the CDR3 DNA reads TGTGCCAGCAGCTTAGAACTAGCGGGGGCTCAAGAGACCCAGTACTTC. Full variable domain (remainder filled in from reference TRBV7-2 and TRBJ2-5): GAGVSQSPSNKVTEKGKDVELRCDPISGHTALYWYRQSLGQGLEFLIYFQGNSAPDKSGLPSDRFSAERTGGSVSTLTIQRTQQEDSAVYLCASSLELAGAQETQYFGPGTRLLVL.

This chain connects TRBV7-2 to TRBJ1-5, with D unclear. Germline V gene data show CDR1 as SGHTA and CDR2 as FQGNSA. This CDR3 is built from 16 residues. Trimming took 5 bases from V and 0 from J, leaving 14 bases between them. The CDR3 loop is CASSLTGSNSNQPQHF. Here the CDR3 DNA reads TGTGCCAGCAGCCTAACCGGCAGTAATAGCAATCAGCCCCAGCATTTT.

This chain connects TRBV29-1 to TRBJ1-1, with D perhaps TRBD1 (6 bases). Per germline, CDR1 SQVTM and CDR2 ANQGSEA. Trimming removed 6 bases from V and 7 bases from J, with 18 bases in between. This CDR3 comprises 13 residues. For the CDR3, the DNA is TGCAGCGTCTCCCAAGGGGGGATCCTTGAAGCTTTCTTT. The encoded protein is CSVSQGGILEAFF. The complete variable domain, with remaining parts taken from reference TRBV29-1 and TRBJ1-1, reads SAVISQKPSRDICQRGTSLTIQCQVDSQVTMMFWYRQQPGQSLTLIATANQGSEATYESGFVIDKFPISRPNLTFSTLTVSNMSPEDSSIYLCSVSQGGILEAFFGQGTRLTVV.

The rearrangement uses TRBV9 and TRBJ2-1; maybe TRBD1 (5 bases). Germline assignment: CDR1 SGDLS and CDR2 YYNGEE. CDR3 length: 15 residues. V lost 3 bases, J lost 2 bases, and 12 bases lay in between. CDR3 sequence: CASSDSDSAYNEQFF. The CDR3 coding sequence is TGTGCCAGCAGCGATAGTGACAGTGCCTACAATGAGCAGTTCTTC.

This chain links TRBV12-3 or TRBV12-4 with TRBJ1-2, with TRBD1 matching 7 bases. The CDR3 has 16 residues. Germline trimming cut 2 bases from V and 1 base from J; bases unmatched to any gene: 7. CDR3 sequence (DNA): TGTGCCAGCAGTTTAAAGACGCAGGGGGATAACTATGGCTACACCTTC. This codes for CASSLKTQGDNYGYTF.

In its sample, this clonotype was seen once. V is TRBV7-2 and J is TRBJ2-1; TRBD2 aligns across 9 bases. CDR1 is SGHTA, CDR2 FQGNSA, per germline. V trimming: 6 bases; J trimming: 7 bases; junction bases outside the gene matches: 10. This CDR3 has 15 amino acids. The CDR3 is CASRFSSGTGNEQFF. The CDR3, as DNA: TGTGCCAGCAGGTTTTCTAGCGGGACGGGGAATGAGCAGTTCTTC.

The genes are TRBV5-1 and TRBJ2-7; D is undetermined. The CDR3 is made up of 15 amino acids. Germline lookup yields CDR1 SGHRS and CDR2 YFSETQ. V was trimmed by 4 bases and J by 3 bases, leaving 17 bases between them. The CDR3 here is CASSTARDGYYEQYF. In DNA form, the CDR3 reads TGCGCCAGCAGCACTGCACGAGACGGGTACTACGAGCAGTACTTC. The full variable domain, in which reference TRBV5-1 and TRBJ2-7 provide the parts outside the CDR3, is KAGVTQTPRYLIKTRGQQVTLSCSPISGHRSVSWYQQTPGQGLQFLFEYFSETQRNKGNFPGRFSGRQFSNSRSEMNVSTLELGDSALYLCASSTARDGYYEQYFGPGTRLTVT.

The rearrangement joins TRBV7-3 to TRBJ1-1; a weak D match, TRBD1 (6 bases). This CDR3 is built from 14 residues. From germline, CDR1 is SGHTA and CDR2 FQGTGA. Deletions cut 3 bases from V and 3 bases from J, with 11 bases between. In nucleotides, the CDR3 is TGTGCCAGCAGCTTGGGGGCCGGACACACTGAAGCTTTCTTT. Residues: CASSLGAGHTEAFF.

This chain links TRBV20-1 with TRBJ1-3; 10 bases fit TRBD1. Losses at the gene ends were 6 bases for V and 8 bases for J; bases not matched to a gene: 10. Germline-derived CDR1 and CDR2 are DFQATT and SNEGSKA (reference sequence). The CDR3 runs to 14 residues. The CDR3 region has the DNA TGCAGTGCCAGCCCCGGGACAGGGGAGGACACCATATATTTT. Protein product: CSASPGTGEDTIYF.

This chain connects TRBV3-1 to TRBJ1-2, with D unresolved. Germline V lookup: CDR1 LGHDT, CDR2 YNNKEL (reference sequence). The CDR3 has 15 amino acids. Trimming removed 0 bases at V and 4 bases at J, with 12 bases between. The CDR3, as DNA: TGTGCCAGCAGCCAAGATGCCGGGTCCGGCTATGGCTACACCTTC. It codes for CASSQDAGSGYGYTF.

V and J are TRBV13 and TRBJ2-4, with D possibly TRBD1 on 6 matching bases. The V end lost 8 bases, the J end lost 0 bases, and 17 bases lay between the germline ends. From germline, CDR1 is PRHDT and CDR2 FYEKMQ (reference sequence). The CDR3 is 16 amino acids. CDR3 residues: CASGLTGGVAKNIQYF. Here the CDR3 DNA reads TGTGCCAGCGGACTGACAGGCGGAGTAGCCAAAAACATTCAGTACTTC.

The chain links TRBV29-1 to TRBJ1-1; D remains ambiguous. V was cut by 5 bases and J by 1 base, with 8 bases left in between. CDR3 length: 12 residues. Per the germline V gene, CDR1 is SQVTM and CDR2 is ANQGSEA. Here the CDR3 reads CSVNEQNTEAFF. Written as DNA, the CDR3 is TGCAGCGTTAATGAGCAGAACACTGAAGCTTTCTTT.

This clonotype was detected only once. The chain combines TRBV4-2 with TRBJ2-7, with 7 bases aligning to TRBD1. Germline V lookup: CDR1 LGHNA, CDR2 YNFKEQ. This CDR3 contains 14 residues. J gave up 4 bases and V 3 bases, and 6 bases lay outside the gene matches. CDR3: CASSQLTGRYEQYF. The CDR3 DNA reads TGTGCCAGCAGCCAGCTGACAGGGCGATACGAGCAGTACTTC.

The rearrangement links TRBV20-1 to TRBJ2-2, with D maybe TRBD2 (6 bases). V lost 4 bases to trimming and J lost 6 bases, with 18 bases between them. Germline CDR1 and CDR2: DFQATT and SNEGSKA (reference sequence). The CDR3 extends over 15 amino acids. CDR3 protein: CSANSLAPIAGELFF. DNA of the CDR3: TGCAGTGCTAATTCCCTAGCGCCGATCGCCGGGGAGCTGTTTTTT.

V is TRBV7-2 and J is TRBJ2-3, with D hard to call. V was clipped by 5 bases and J by 1 base, with 4 bases between them. The germline CDR1 and CDR2 sequences are SGHTA and FQGNSA. The CDR3 length is 12 residues. The CDR3 spells CASSHRTDTQYF. CDR3 nucleotides: TGTGCCAGCAGCCACCGCACAGATACGCAGTATTTT.

The chain carries TRBV5-1 and TRBJ1-2, with 9 bases aligning to TRBD1. The CDR3 extends over 16 amino acids. The trim removed 1 base at V and 7 bases at J, leaving 11 bases unmatched. Germline V lookup: CDR1 SGHRS, CDR2 YFSETQ. The CDR3 spells CASSLTGTGTGFGYTF. DNA of the CDR3: TGCGCCAGCAGCTTGACGGGGACCGGGACAGGGTTTGGCTACACCTTC.

V and J are TRBV6-6 and TRBJ1-2, with D perhaps matching TRBD1 (6 bases). The CDR3 covers 12 residues. Trimming took off 10 bases at V and 7 bases at J, with 16 bases between the two ends. CDR1 and CDR2 from the germline V gene are MNHNY and SVGAGI (reference sequence). The CDR3 spells CAITQGASGYTF. CDR3 nucleotides: TGTGCCATTACACAGGGTGCAAGTGGCTACACCTTC.

In nucleotides, the CDR3 is TGTGCCAGCAGTTTATTCCCCCCTGGACAGGGGGCGAGAGGAGAGACCCAGTACTTC. Its protein product is CASSLFPPGQGARGETQYF. This chain joins TRBV27 and TRBJ2-5; 11 bases align to TRBD1. The V and J ends lost 1 base and 4 bases, in that order; junction bases with no gene match: 14. CDR3 size: 19 residues. CDR1 is MNHEY, CDR2 SMNVEV, per germline (reference sequence).

This sequence joins TRBV18 and TRBJ1-2, with TRBD1 matching 9 bases. Unmatched junction bases numbered 7, after V lost 4 bases and J lost 4 bases. This CDR3 has 15 amino acids. Germline V gene data show CDR1 as KGHSH and CDR2 as LQKENI. Written as DNA, the CDR3 is TGTGCCAGCTCACTAACAGGGGGCGACATCTATGGCTACACCTTC. This codes for CASSLTGGDIYGYTF.